Here is one T cell receptor beta chain with its context. Its antigen remains unidentified. The read stops 3 residues short of the end of the CDR3; the missing end is completed from the germline J gene. Germline CDR1 reads GTSNPN; CDR2 reads SVGIG (reference sequence). CDR3 length: 12 residues. Trimming took off 0 bases at V and 5 bases at J, with 7 bases between the two ends. All participants had a single incident cervical HPV16 infection, and prevalent HPV16 infections were excluded. TCRdb's table, derived via immunoSEQ multiplex PCR, lists solely in-frame clones and lacks some. The table for this sample gives tens of thousands of clones. This sample is drawn from a study of T cells in women clearing cervical HPV infection. Overall study findings and caveats: Controls had more TRBV6-7 (approximately 0.15%) than cases (roughly 0.11%).

J is TRBJ2-5 and V is TRBV30; D is uncertain. This TCR came from a woman aged 18 to 75 with a cervical HPV16 infection that either progressed to CIN3+ or cleared (not recorded which). Material for sequencing was blood buffy coat. CDR3 bases read: TGTGCCTGGAGTGTGCTGGCCGAGACC. This codes for CAWSVLAET. The entire CDR3 protein is CAWSVLAETQYF.